The clone carrying this TCR beta chain counts as medium-sized. With 4 bases removed from V and 0 bases from J, the gap between germline ends came to 14 bases. This CDR3 is built from 16 residues. Germline loops: CDR1 SGDLS, CDR2 YYNGEE. Treatment denoted: randomized to nivolumab then ipilimumab (arm A) or the reverse (arm B). The data were taken from a study of sequential checkpoint blockade in melanoma. The data were produced by immunoSEQ multiplex PCR, yet TCRdb's version contains in-frame clones alone and is incomplete. The sample has over a thousand clones; 20% to 25% are singletons. The source material was tumor tissue (inferred from file names), sampled from a patient given nivolumab and ipilimumab in sequence. The receptor was isolated from a human donor with melanoma. The rearrangement uses TRBV9 and TRBJ2-1, with D possibly being TRBD1 or TRBD2 (6 bases each). In DNA form, the CDR3 reads TGTGCCAGCAGCTACAGGAGGGGGGCCTCCTACAATGAGCAGTTCTTC. Translating it yields CASSYRRGASYNEQFF.